This T cell receptor beta chain was retrieved from a study of T-cell reconstitution after alpha-beta-depleted transplantation in children. TCRbeta library preparation incorporated unique molecular identifiers. TCRdb redid the calling of the PCR reads with MiXCR, one entry per CDR3 protein. Seen here are over 45,000 distinct CDR3 sequences, 44% observed once, and the top ten hold 98%. CDR1 and CDR2 from the germline V gene are DFQATT and SNEGSKA (reference sequence). The junction had 6 bases not matched to a gene; V was cut back by 1 base and J by 7 bases. CDR3 length: 14 amino acids. The sequence was obtained from a male patient between 5 and 17 years old who had a stem cell transplant for acute lymphoblastic leukemia, so the T cells may come from the graft donor. V and J are TRBV20-1 and TRBJ2-1; TRBD2 agrees at 8 bases. The sequences come from PBMCs, mostly from graft donor cells, collected 360 days after TCRalphabeta/CD19-depleted stem cell transplant. This chain's CDR3 is CSARAQAGVNEQFF. In DNA form, the CDR3 reads TGCAGTGCTAGAGCCCAAGCGGGGGTGAATGAGCAGTTCTTC.